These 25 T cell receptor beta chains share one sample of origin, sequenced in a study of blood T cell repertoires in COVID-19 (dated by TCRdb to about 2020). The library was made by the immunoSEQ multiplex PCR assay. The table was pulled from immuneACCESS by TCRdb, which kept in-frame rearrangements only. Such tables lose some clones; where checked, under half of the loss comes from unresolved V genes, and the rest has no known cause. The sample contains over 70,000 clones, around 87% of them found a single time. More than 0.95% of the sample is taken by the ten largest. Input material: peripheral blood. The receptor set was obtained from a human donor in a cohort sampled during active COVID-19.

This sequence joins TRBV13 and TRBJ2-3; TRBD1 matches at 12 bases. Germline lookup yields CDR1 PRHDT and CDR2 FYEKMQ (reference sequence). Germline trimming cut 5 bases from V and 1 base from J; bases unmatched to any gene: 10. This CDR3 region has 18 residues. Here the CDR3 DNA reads TGTGCCAGCAGCCTGGGGACAGGGGGCATGTCTGGCACAGATACGCAGTATTTT. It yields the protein CASSLGTGGMSGTDTQYF.

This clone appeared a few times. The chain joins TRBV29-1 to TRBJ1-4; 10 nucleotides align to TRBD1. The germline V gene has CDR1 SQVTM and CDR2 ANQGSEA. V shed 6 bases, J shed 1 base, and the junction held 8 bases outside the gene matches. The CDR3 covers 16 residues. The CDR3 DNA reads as TGCAGCGTCTACATAGGACAGGGGGGAACTAATGAAAAACTGTTTTTT. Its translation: CSVYIGQGGTNEKLFF.

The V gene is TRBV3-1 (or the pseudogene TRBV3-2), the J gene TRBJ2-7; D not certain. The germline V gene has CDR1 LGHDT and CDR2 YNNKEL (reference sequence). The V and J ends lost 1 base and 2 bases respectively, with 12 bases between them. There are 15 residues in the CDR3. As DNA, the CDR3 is TGTGCCAGCAGCCAAGGAGCAGGCCACGCCTACGAGCAGTACTTC. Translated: CASSQGAGHAYEQYF.

The CDR3 DNA reads as TGTGCCAGCAGCTTAGGACTAGGGAACACCGGGGAGCTGTTTTTT. Translated: CASSLGLGNTGELFF. This sequence joins TRBV9 and TRBJ2-2, with 7 bases fitting TRBD2. This CDR3 is 15 amino acids long. Germline-derived CDR1 and CDR2 are SGDLS and YYNGEE. Trimming cost V 4 bases and J 1 base; bases outside gene matches: 4.

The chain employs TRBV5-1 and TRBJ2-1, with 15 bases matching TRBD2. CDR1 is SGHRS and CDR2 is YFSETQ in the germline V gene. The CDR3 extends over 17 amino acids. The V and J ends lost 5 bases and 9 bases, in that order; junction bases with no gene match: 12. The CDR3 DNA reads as TGCGCCAGCAGTTACTATGGACTAGCGGGAGGGTCCGGTGAGCAGTTCTTC. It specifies CASSYYGLAGGSGEQFF.

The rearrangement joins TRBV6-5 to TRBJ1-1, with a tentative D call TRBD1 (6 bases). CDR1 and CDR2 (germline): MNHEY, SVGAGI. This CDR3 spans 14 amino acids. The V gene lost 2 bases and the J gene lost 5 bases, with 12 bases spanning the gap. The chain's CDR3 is CASSYERRGTEAFF. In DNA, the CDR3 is TGTGCCAGCAGTTACGAGCGCAGGGGAACTGAAGCTTTCTTT.

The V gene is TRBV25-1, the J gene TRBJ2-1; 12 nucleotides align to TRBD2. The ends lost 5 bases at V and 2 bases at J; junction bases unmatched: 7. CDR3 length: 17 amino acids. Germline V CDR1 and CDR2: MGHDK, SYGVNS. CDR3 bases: TGTGCCAGCAGTTGGCGGACTAGCGGGGATACCTACAATGAGCAGTTCTTC. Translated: CASSWRTSGDTYNEQFF. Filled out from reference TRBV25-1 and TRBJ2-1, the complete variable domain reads EADIYQTPRYLVIGTGKKITLECSQTMGHDKMYWYQQDPGMELHLIHYSYGVNSTEKGDLSSESTVSRIRTEHFPLTLESARPSHTSQYLCASSWRTSGDTYNEQFFGPGTRLTVL.

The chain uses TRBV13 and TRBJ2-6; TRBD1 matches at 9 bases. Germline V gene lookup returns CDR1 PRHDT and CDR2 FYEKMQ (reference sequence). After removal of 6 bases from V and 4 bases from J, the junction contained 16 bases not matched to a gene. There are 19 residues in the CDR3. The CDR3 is CASSTRLRDREGGANVLTF. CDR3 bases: TGTGCCAGCAGTACGCGCCTCCGGGACAGGGAGGGCGGGGCCAACGTCCTGACTTTC.

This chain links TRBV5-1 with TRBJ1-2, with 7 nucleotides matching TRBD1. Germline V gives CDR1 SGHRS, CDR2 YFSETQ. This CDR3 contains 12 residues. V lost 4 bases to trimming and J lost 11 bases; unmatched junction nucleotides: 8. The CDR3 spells CASSLDRDGYTF. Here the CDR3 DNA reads TGCGCCAGCAGCCTTGACAGGGACGGTTACACCTTC.

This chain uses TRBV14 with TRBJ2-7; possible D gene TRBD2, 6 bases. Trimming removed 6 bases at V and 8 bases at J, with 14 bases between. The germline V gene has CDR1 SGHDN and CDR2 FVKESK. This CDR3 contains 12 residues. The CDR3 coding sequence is TGTGCCAGCAGTCCTTCGGGAGTAAAGCAGTACTTC. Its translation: CASSPSGVKQYF.

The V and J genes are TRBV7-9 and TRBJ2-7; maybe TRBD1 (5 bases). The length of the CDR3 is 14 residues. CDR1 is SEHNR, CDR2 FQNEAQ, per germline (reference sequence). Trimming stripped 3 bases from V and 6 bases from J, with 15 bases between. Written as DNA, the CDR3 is TGTGCCAGCAGCTTTGGCAGGGCTACCGCCGAGCAGTACTTC. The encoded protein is CASSFGRATAEQYF.

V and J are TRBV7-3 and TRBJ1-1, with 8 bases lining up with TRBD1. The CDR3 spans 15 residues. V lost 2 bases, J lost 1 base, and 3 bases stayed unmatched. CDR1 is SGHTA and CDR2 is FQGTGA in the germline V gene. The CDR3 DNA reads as TGTGCCAGCAGCTTAGCAGGGGGCGAGAACACTGAAGCTTTCTTT. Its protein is CASSLAGGENTEAFF.

The CDR3 region has the DNA TGTGCCAGCAGTGCGGGACTAGCGGAAGAGACCCAGTACTTC. Translated, it gives CASSAGLAEETQYF. The J gene is TRBJ2-5, the V gene TRBV2, with 11 bases that match TRBD2. This CDR3 region has 14 residues. The V gene end was trimmed by 4 bases and the J gene end by 3 bases; junction bases not matched to a gene: 1. Germline V lookup: CDR1 SNHLY, CDR2 FYNNEI.

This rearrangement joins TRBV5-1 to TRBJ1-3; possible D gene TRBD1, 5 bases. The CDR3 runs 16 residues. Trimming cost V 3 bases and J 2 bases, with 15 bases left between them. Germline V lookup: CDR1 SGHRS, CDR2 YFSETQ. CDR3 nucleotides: TGCGCCAGCAGCTCTATTGGGCAGGGCACTGGAAACACCATATATTTT. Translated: CASSSIGQGTGNTIYF.

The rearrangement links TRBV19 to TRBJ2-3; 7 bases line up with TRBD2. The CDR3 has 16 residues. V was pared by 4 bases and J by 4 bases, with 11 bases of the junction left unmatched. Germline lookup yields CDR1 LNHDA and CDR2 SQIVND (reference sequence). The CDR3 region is CASSTRLAEGSDTQYF. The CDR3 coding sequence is TGTGCCAGTAGTACCCGACTAGCAGAGGGGTCAGATACGCAGTATTTT.

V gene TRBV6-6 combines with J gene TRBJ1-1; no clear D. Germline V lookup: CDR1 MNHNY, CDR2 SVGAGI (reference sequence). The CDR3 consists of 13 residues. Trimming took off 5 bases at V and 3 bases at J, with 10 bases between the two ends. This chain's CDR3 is CASSADGYTEAFF. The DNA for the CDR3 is TGTGCCAGCAGTGCGGATGGGTACACTGAAGCTTTCTTT.

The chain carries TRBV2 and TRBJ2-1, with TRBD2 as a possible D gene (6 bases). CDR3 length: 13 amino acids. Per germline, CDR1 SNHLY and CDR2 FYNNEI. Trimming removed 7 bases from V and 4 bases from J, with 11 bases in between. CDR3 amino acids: CASTGGIYNEQFF. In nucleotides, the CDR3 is TGTGCCAGCACAGGCGGGATTTACAATGAGCAGTTCTTC.

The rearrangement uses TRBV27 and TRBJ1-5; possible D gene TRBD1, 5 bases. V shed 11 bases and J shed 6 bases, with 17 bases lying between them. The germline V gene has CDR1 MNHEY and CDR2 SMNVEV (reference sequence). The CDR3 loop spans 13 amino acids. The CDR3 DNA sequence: TGTGCCGGAAGCAGGGATTTAGGTCAGCCCCAGCATTTT. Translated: CAGSRDLGQPQHF.

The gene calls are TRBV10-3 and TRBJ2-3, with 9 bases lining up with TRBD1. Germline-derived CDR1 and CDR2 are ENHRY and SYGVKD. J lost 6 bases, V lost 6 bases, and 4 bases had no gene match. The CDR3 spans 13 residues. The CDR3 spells CAIRQGAPDTQYF. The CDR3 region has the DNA TGTGCCATCAGACAGGGGGCGCCGGATACGCAGTATTTT.

The CDR3 nucleotides are TGTGCCAGCAGCTTTGACTATCCTGCCCCCGGCAATGAGCAGTTCTTC. This gives the protein CASSFDYPAPGNEQFF. The rearrangement links TRBV5-4 to TRBJ2-1; possible D gene TRBD2, 5 bases. CDR1 SGHNT and CDR2 YYREEE come from the germline V gene (reference sequence). This CDR3 has 16 amino acids. V lost 2 bases and J 6 bases, leaving 18 bases between the germline ends.

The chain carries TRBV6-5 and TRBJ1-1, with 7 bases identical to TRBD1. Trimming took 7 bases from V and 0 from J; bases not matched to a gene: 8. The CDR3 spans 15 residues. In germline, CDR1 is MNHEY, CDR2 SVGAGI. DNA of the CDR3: TGTGCCAGCACGAAACAGGGGACCATGAACACTGAAGCTTTCTTT. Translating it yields CASTKQGTMNTEAFF.

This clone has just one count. As DNA, the CDR3 is TGCGCCAGCAGCTCGGGCCGGGACAGAGCTAATGAAAAACTGTTTTTT. It encodes CASSSGRDRANEKLFF. J is TRBJ1-4 and V is TRBV5-1; TRBD1 agrees at 7 bases. The CDR3 is 16 residues long. The junction had 8 bases not matched to a gene; V was cut back by 3 bases and J by 3 bases. In germline, CDR1 is SGHRS, CDR2 YFSETQ.

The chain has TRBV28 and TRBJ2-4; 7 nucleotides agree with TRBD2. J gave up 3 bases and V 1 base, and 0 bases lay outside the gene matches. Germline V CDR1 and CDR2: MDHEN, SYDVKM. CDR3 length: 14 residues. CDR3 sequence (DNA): TGTGCCAGCAGTTTATCGGGGGGCAAAAACATTCAGTACTTC. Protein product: CASSLSGGKNIQYF.

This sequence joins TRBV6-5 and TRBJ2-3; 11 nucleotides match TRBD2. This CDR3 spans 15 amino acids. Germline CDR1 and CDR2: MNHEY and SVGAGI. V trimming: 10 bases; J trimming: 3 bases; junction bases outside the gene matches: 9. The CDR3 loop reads CATQRPSGRTDTQYF. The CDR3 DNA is TGTGCCACCCAGAGGCCTAGCGGGAGGACAGATACGCAGTATTTT.

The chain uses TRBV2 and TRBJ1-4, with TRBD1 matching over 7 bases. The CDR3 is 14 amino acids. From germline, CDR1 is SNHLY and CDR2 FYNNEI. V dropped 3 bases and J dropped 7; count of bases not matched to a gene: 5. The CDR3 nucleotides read TGTGCCAGCAGTGAGGAGGGGGCGAGTGAAAAACTGTTTTTT. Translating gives CASSEEGASEKLFF.